This record looks at one TCR beta chain sequence and its context. Its antigen is undetermined. These data belong to a study of cytomegalovirus exposure and HLA in healthy donors. The PCR had 60 Vbeta and 13 Jbeta primers. Sequencing was performed with immunoSEQ multiplex PCR; in TCRdb, only in-frame clones are kept and a portion is missing. Its clone listing holds about 160,000 clones. Broader study findings: An analysis done earlier found most TCR beta V segments productive about 87% or about 30% of the time. Among TCR beta chains, those listed as cytomegalovirus-associated numbered some 160. A further, later analysis showed that HLA-associated TCR beta chains (compared with equally common others) were more clonally expanded.

Per germline, CDR1 LGHNA and CDR2 YSLEER. The CDR3 is made up of 15 amino acids. V gave up 4 bases and J gave up 1 base, with 13 bases separating them. The sample consisted of PBMCs. The TCR was taken from a woman aged 60-75 years in good health and CMV-seronegative. The genes are TRBV4-3 and TRBJ1-1; a possible D gene is TRBD1 (5 bases). Here the CDR3 reads CASSLRGMANTEAFF. Here the CDR3 DNA reads TGCGCCAGCAGCCTGCGGGGGATGGCGAACACTGAAGCTTTCTTT.